This section outlines one T cell receptor beta chain sequence together with its context. What it binds is unknown. Trimming left V 1 base short and J 2 bases short, with 7 bases between. Germline assignment: CDR1 KGHSH and CDR2 LQKENI. CDR3 size: 14 residues. The sample comes from a study of T cell responses to AZD1222 COVID-19 vaccine. The table came from immunoSEQ multiplex PCR; TCRdb's copy has only in-frame clones and leaves some out. The data show approximately 50,000 clones, 65% to 90% seen once. General study results and limits: Close to half of spike-specific TCRs reportedly recognize unmutated variant regions. When two AZD1222 doses had been given, Spike-specific TCR breadth and depth rose.

The TCR sequence derives from an adult who received the AZD1222 COVID-19 vaccine. The gene calls are TRBV18 and TRBJ2-3, with no clear D. The sample was peripheral blood, taken 28 days after the second AZD1222 dose. For the CDR3, the DNA is TGTGCCAGCTCACCACTCGAGCACACAGATACGCAGTATTTT. This sequence encodes CASSPLEHTDTQYF. The full variable domain, in which reference TRBV18 and TRBJ2-3 provide the parts outside the CDR3, is NAGVMQNPRHLVRRRGQEARLRCSPMKGHSHVYWYRQLPEEGLKFMVYLQKENIIDESGMPKERFSAEFPKEGPSILRIQQVVRGDSAAYFCASSPLEHTDTQYFGPGTRLTVL.